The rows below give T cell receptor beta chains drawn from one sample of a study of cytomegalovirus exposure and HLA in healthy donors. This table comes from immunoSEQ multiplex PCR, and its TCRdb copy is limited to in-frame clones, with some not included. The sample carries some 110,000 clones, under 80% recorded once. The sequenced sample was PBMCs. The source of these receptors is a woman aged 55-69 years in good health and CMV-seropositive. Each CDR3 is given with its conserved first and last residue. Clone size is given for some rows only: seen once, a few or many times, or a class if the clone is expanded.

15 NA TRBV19 CASSDLPLRNTEAFF
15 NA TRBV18 CASSPATGSGQPQHF
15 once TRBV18 CASSPPGQGWSGYTF
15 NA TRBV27 CASSLFGGPNTEAFF
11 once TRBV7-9 CASSSHYEQYF
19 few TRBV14 CASSPPGQGFWRSQETQYF
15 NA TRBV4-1 CASSQELGQSIGYTF
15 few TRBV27 CASAGLGGSTDTQYF
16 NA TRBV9 CASSPTGTSPIETQYF
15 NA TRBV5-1 CASSVVQGEHSPLHF
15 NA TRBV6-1 CASSWGTGGDQPQHF
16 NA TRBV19 CASSRLAGGPGGELFF
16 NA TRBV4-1 CASSQDLAGRGRPQHF
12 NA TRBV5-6 CASSSRTGELFF
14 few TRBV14 CASGSGQMRNKLFF
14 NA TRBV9 CASSWTGGEDTQYF
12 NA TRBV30 CAWSEPGNTIYF
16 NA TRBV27 CASSSSGTRISYEQYF
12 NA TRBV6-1 CASSGGMGEQYF
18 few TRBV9 CASSGSSGGAVLTDTQYF
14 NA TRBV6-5 CASSYKGGVTEAFF
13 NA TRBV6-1 CASRPGQGNEQYF
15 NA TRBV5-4 CASSSTGGITQPQHF
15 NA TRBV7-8 CASSLLGGTNEKLFF
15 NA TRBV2 CASSDDSNPTGELFF
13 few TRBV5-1 CASSFGTDYGYTF
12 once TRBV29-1 CSFRETTYEQYF
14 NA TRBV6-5 CASSRDRGVHEQYF
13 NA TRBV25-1 CASNQQYNEKLFF
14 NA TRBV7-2 CASSSGQGTYEQYF
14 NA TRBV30 CAWSHRGGDTEAFF
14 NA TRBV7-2 CASRLDSPNYGYTF
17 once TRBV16 CASSRTGARSGNEKLFF
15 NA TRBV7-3 CASSLSPGASYEQYF
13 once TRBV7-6 CASSPRTFGELFF
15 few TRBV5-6 CASSLTDRGNTEAFF
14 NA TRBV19 CASSVTGLANEQYF
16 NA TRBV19 CASSTRQVVGNQPQHF
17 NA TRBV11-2 CASSSRGGGPSSYEQYF
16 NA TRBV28 CASSSAGTGGSNEQFF
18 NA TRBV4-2 CASSQEGISGKGRDTQYF
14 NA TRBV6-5 CASSGDTGPYEQYF
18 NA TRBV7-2 CASSLLRTSGRANNEQFF
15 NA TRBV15 CATSRDPLGTYGYTF
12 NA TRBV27 CATSDRGYEQYF
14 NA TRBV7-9 CASSLGGLNYGYTF
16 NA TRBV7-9 CASSPGGRGALNEQYF
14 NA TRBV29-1 CSVESGRAGNEQFF
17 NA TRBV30 CAWSASVLKGFGNTIYF
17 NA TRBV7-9 CASSLKTLSGAYNEQFF
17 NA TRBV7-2 CASSPLANSRGLWGYTF